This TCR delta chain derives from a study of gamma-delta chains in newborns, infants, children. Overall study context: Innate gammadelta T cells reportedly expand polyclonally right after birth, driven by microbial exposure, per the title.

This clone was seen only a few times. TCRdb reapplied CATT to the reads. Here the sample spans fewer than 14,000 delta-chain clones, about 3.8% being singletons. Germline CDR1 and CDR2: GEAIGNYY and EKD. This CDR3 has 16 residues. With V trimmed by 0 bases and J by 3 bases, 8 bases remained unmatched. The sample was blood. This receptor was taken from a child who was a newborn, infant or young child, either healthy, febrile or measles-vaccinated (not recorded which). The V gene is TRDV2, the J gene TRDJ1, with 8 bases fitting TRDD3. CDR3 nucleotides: TGTGCCTGTGACACCATGATGGGGGATCACGCCGATAAACTCATCTTT. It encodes CACDTMMGDHADKLIF.